This is a list of T cell receptor beta chains from one sample in a study of CD8 T cells in Susac syndrome. TCRdb passed the immunoSEQ multiplex PCR reads through MiXCR, listing each CDR3 protein once. The sample shows about 300,000 distinct CDR3 sequences, 85% of them seen only once. Sequenced: CD8+ T cells from PBMCs. All receptors come from a human donor with multiple sclerosis. CDR3s include the opening cysteine and the closing phenylalanine or tryptophan. D genes are given only for firm matches. The size entry is marked missing in some rows and otherwise reads once, few, many or a size class.

CDR3	DNA	D	V	J	size
CASALGGYEQYF	TGTGCCAGCGCTTTGGGGGGCTACGAGCAGTACTTC	.	TRBV28	TRBJ2-7	.
CASTWGVSGNTEAFF	TGTGCCAGCACCTGGGGGGTTTCGGGGAACACTGAAGCTTTCTTT	.	TRBV7-8	TRBJ1-1	.
CASSAGLGDDEQFF	TGTGCCAGCAGTGCCGGATTAGGCGATGATGAGCAGTTCTTC	.	TRBV6-5	TRBJ2-1	once
CASSIWFTGPSYEQYF	TGTGCCAGCAGCATATGGTTTACAGGGCCGTCCTACGAGCAGTACTTC	.	TRBV6-2/TRBV6-3	TRBJ2-7	.
CASSLVGVQIMTQYF	TGTGCCAGCAGCTTGGTCGGTGTACAAATTATGACCCAGTACTTC	.	TRBV5-4	TRBJ2-5	few
CASSQGQPNGYTF	TGTGCCAGCAGCCAGGGACAGCCAAATGGCTACACCTTC	TRBD1	TRBV7-9	TRBJ1-2	.
CASIWGQGAYNEQFF	TGTGCCAGCATCTGGGGACAGGGTGCCTACAATGAGCAGTTCTTC	TRBD1	TRBV12-3/TRBV12-4	TRBJ2-1	.
CASSLQTSGSGDTQYF	TGTGCCAGCAGTCTCCAGACTAGCGGGAGCGGAGATACGCAGTATTTT	TRBD2	TRBV27	TRBJ2-3	.
CASSFRGGSEAFF	TGTGCCAGCAGTTTTCGGGGGGGATCTGAAGCTTTCTTT	.	TRBV28	TRBJ1-1	once
CSGTTGGRGYTF	TGCAGCGGAACGACAGGGGGCAGGGGCTACACCTTC	TRBD1	TRBV29-1	TRBJ1-2	.
CASAPERNYEQYF	TGTGCCAGCGCCCCCGAGAGAAACTACGAGCAGTACTTC	.	TRBV27	TRBJ2-7	few
CASGPGGLAGNNEQFF	TGTGCTAGTGGCCCAGGGGGGCTAGCGGGGAACAATGAGCAGTTCTTC	TRBD2	TRBV12-5	TRBJ2-1	once
CASIKGTDHYGYTF	TGTGCCAGCATAAAGGGGACAGATCACTATGGCTACACCTTC	TRBD1	TRBV6-4	TRBJ1-2	.
CASSVTGGNTEAFF	TGTGCCAGCAGTGTCACAGGGGGCAACACTGAAGCTTTCTTT	TRBD1	TRBV9	TRBJ1-1	few
CASSFRDTEAFF	TGTGCCAGCAGTTTCAGGGATACTGAAGCTTTCTTT	.	TRBV12-3/TRBV12-4	TRBJ1-1	.
CASSFVRIVTGELFF	TGTGCCAGCAGTTTTGTCAGAATAGTCACCGGGGAGCTGTTTTTT	.	TRBV28	TRBJ2-2	.
CASSQDRGTGYGYTF	TGCGCCAGCAGCCAAGATCGGGGGACCGGCTATGGCTACACCTTC	.	TRBV4-3	TRBJ1-2	.
CASSPTAQSGNTIYF	TGTGCCAGCTCACCCACCGCACAGTCTGGAAACACCATATATTTT	.	TRBV18	TRBJ1-3	.
CASSPIAGVFEQYF	TGTGCCAGCTCACCTATAGCGGGAGTCTTCGAGCAGTACTTC	TRBD2	TRBV18	TRBJ2-7	.
CASRLQGSYEQYF	TGTGCCAGCAGACTACAAGGGTCCTACGAGCAGTACTTC	.	TRBV2	TRBJ2-7	.
CASLTPLPPGRLNTEAFF	TGTGCCAGTCTTACTCCCTTACCCCCAGGGCGCCTGAACACTGAAGCTTTCTTT	.	TRBV28	TRBJ1-1	.
CASSLPGPNQPQHF	TGTGCCAGCAGTTTGCCAGGGCCGAATCAGCCCCAGCATTTT	.	TRBV5-4	TRBJ1-5	.
CASSVNSGHSPETQYF	TGTGCCAGCAGTGTTAATTCGGGACACTCGCCGGAGACCCAGTACTTC	.	TRBV2	TRBJ2-5	.
CASSAVIEQYF	TGTGCCAGCAGCGCTGTTATCGAGCAGTACTTC	.	TRBV9	TRBJ2-7	once
CASSGRVAGGPDTQYF	TGTGCCAGCAGTGGGAGGGTAGCGGGAGGGCCAGATACGCAGTATTTT	TRBD2	TRBV5-4	TRBJ2-3	few
CASSQLAGRTYNEQFF	TGTGCCAGCAGTCAGCTAGCGGGGAGAACCTACAATGAGCAGTTCTTC	TRBD2	TRBV27	TRBJ2-1	.
CPPRQPQHF	TGCCCCCCGCGTCAGCCCCAGCATTTT	.	TRBV2	TRBJ1-5	.
CASSLQPQARSEQYF	TGTGCCAGCAGCTTACAGCCCCAGGCTAGATCCGAGCAGTACTTC	.	TRBV7-3	TRBJ2-7	.
CASSELVLAGEQYF	TGTGCCAGCAGTGAATTGGTACTAGCGGGAGAGCAGTACTTC	TRBD2	TRBV6-1	TRBJ2-7	.
CASHTPKANPGPSYNEQFF	TGTGCCAGTCACACACCTAAGGCCAACCCAGGTCCATCCTACAATGAGCAGTTCTTC	.	TRBV28	TRBJ2-1	.
CASSIVAGLNEQFF	TGTGCCAGTAGTATAGTGGCAGGGTTGAATGAGCAGTTCTTC	.	TRBV19	TRBJ2-1	.
CAWRSTGGETEAFF	TGTGCCTGGAGATCGACAGGGGGAGAGACTGAAGCTTTCTTT	TRBD1	TRBV30	TRBJ1-1	.
CASSEGTINQPQHF	TGTGCCAGCAGTGAGGGGACAATTAATCAGCCCCAGCATTTT	.	TRBV9	TRBJ1-5	.
CASSDRLIYEQYF	TGTGCCAGCAGTGACAGGCTAATCTACGAGCAGTACTTC	.	TRBV2	TRBJ2-7	once
CASSSIDRGRRDEQYF	TGTGCCAGCAGTTCGATTGACAGGGGGCGAAGGGACGAGCAGTACTTC	TRBD1	TRBV12-3/TRBV12-4	TRBJ2-7	.
CASSVVGAANEQFF	TGTGCCAGCAGCGTAGTGGGGGCCGCAAATGAGCAGTTCTTC	.	TRBV9	TRBJ2-1	.
CASSQNTEAFF	TGTGCCAGCAGCCAAAACACTGAAGCTTTCTTT	.	TRBV5-4	TRBJ1-1	.
CASSRRPGGGSYNEQFF	TGTGCCAGCAGCCGACGCCCCGGCGGGGGGAGCTACAATGAGCAGTTCTTC	TRBD2	TRBV7-9	TRBJ2-1	.
CASSQVTGSLLGPPFF	TGTGCCAGCAGCCAAGTTACGGGTTCCTTACTTGGTCCACCTTTCTTT	.	TRBV3-1	TRBJ1-1	.
CASSQPAGGRYGYTF	TGCGCCAGCAGTCAACCGGCAGGGGGGAGATATGGCTACACCTTC	TRBD1	TRBV23-1	TRBJ1-2	.
CASRQGLELFF	TGTGCCAGCCGACAGGGGCTGGAGCTGTTTTTT	TRBD1	TRBV7-9	TRBJ2-2	.
CASSFLPGGTRYNEQFF	TGTGCCAGCAGCTTCCTGCCGGGCGGGACACGCTACAATGAGCAGTTCTTC	.	TRBV7-2	TRBJ2-1	.